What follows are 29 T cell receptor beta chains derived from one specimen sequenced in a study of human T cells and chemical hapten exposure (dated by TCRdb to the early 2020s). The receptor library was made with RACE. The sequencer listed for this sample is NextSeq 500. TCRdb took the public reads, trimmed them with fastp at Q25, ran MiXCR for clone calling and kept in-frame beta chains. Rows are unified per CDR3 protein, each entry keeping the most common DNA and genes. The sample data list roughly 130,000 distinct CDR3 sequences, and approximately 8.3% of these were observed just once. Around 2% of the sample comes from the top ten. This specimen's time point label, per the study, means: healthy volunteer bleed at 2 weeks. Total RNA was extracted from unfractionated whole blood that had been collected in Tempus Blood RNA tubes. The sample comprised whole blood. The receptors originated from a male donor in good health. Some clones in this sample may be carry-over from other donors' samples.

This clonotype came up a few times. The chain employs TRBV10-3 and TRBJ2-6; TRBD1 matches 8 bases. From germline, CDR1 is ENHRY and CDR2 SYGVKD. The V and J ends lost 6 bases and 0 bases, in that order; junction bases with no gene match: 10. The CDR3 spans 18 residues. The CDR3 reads CAISGQGYPSSGANVLTF. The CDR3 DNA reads TGTGCCATCAGCGGACAGGGCTACCCTAGCTCTGGGGCCAACGTCCTGACTTTC.

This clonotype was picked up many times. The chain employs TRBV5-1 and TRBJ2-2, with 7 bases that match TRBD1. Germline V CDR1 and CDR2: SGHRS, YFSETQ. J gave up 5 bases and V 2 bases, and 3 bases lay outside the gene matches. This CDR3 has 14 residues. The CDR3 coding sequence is TGCGCCAGCAGCTTAAGACAGGGAACCGGGGAGCTGTTTTTT. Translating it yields CASSLRQGTGELFF.

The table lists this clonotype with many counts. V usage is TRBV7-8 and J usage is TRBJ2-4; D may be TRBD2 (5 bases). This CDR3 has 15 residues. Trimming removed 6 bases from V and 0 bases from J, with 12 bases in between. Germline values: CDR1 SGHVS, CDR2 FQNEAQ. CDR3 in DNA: TGTGCCAGCAGTTGGGAGTTGACAGCCAAAAACATTCAGTACTTC. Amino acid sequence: CASSWELTAKNIQYF.

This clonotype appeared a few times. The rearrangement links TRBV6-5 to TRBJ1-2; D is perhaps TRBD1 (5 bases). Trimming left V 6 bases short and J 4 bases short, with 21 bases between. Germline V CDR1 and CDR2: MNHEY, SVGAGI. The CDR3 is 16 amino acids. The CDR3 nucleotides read TGTGCCAGCAGCCCCGATCCCTCGGGGCAGGTCTATGGCTACACCTTC. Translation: CASSPDPSGQVYGYTF.

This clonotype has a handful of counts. The CDR3 protein is CSARAGTSGGYRLFNEQFF. The CDR3 coding sequence is TGCAGTGCTAGAGCTGGGACTAGCGGGGGCTACCGACTTTTTAATGAGCAGTTCTTC. The rearrangement uses TRBV20-1 and TRBJ2-1; 14 positions agree with TRBD2. Trimming took 1 base from V and 7 from J; bases not matched to a gene: 15. The length of the CDR3 is 19 residues. Germline values: CDR1 DFQATT, CDR2 SNEGSKA (reference sequence).

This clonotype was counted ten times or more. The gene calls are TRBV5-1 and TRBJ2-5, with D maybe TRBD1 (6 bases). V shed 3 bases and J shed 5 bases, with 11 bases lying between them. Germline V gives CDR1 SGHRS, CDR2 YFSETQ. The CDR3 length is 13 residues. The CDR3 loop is CASSSRGEETQYF. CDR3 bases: TGCGCCAGCAGCTCCAGGGGAGAGGAGACCCAGTACTTC.

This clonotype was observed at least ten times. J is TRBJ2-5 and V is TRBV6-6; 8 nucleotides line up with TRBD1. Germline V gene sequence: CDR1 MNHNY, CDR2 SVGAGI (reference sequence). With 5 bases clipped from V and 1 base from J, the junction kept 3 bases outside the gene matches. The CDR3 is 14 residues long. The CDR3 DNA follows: TGTGCCAGCAGTGCCGACAGGGGCCAAGAGACCCAGTACTTC. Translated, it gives CASSADRGQETQYF.

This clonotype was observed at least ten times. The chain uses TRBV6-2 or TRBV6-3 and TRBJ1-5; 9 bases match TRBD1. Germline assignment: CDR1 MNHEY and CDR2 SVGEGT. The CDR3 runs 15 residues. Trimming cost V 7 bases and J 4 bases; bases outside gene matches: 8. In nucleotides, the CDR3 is TGTGCCAGCACCCCTACCGGGACAGGGAATCAGCCCCAGCATTTT. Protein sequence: CASTPTGTGNQPQHF.

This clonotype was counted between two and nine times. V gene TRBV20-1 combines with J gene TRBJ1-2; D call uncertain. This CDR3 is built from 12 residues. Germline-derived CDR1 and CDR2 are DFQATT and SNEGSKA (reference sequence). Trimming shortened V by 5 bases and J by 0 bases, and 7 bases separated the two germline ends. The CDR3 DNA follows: TGCAGTGCTCCCGAGTCTAACTATGGCTACACCTTC. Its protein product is CSAPESNYGYTF.

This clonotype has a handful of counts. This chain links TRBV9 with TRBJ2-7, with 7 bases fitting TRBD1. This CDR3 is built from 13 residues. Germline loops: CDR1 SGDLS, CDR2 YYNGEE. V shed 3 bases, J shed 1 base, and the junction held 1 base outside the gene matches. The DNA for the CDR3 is TGTGCCAGCAGCGGGACAGGATCCTACGAGCAGTACTTC. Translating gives CASSGTGSYEQYF.

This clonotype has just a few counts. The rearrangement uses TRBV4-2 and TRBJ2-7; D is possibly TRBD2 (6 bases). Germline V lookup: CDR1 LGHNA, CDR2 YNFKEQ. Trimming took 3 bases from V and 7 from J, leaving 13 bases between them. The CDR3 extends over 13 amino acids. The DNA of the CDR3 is TGTGCCAGCAGCCAGGACGGGAGAAGGGAGCAGTACTTC. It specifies CASSQDGRREQYF.

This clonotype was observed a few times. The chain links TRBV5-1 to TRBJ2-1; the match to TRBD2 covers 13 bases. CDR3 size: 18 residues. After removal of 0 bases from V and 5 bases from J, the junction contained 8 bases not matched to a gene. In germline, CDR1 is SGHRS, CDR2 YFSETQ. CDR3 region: CASSLDGTSGTGDNEQFF. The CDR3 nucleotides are TGCGCCAGCAGCTTGGATGGGACTAGCGGGACAGGGGACAATGAGCAGTTCTTC.

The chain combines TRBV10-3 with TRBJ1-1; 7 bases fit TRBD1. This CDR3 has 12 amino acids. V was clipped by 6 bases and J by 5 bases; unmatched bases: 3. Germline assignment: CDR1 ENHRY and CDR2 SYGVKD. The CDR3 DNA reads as TGTGCCATCAGGACGACAGGGACTGAAGCTTTCTTT. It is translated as CAIRTTGTEAFF.

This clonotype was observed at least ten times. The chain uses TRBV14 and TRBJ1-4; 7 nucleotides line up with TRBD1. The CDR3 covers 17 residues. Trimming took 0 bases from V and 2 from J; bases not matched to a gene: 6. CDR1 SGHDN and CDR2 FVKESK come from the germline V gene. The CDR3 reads CASSQEAGDSTNEKLFF. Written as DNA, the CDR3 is TGTGCCAGCAGCCAAGAAGCTGGGGACAGTACTAATGAAAAACTGTTTTTT.

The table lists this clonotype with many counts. The CDR3 DNA sequence: TGCAGCGTCGCCCGACTAGCGGGAACCGACAATGAGCAGTTCTTC. This encodes CSVARLAGTDNEQFF. The V and J genes are TRBV29-1 and TRBJ2-1; TRBD2 matches 11 bases. This CDR3 contains 15 residues. CDR1 is SQVTM, CDR2 ANQGSEA, per germline. J lost 5 bases, V lost 6 bases, and 9 bases had no gene match.

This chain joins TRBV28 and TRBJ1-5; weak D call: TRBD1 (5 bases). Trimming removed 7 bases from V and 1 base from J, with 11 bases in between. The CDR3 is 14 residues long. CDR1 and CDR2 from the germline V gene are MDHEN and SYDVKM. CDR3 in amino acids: CASTPWGSNQPQHF. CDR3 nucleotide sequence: TGTGCCAGCACCCCCTGGGGGAGCAATCAGCCCCAGCATTTT.

CDR3 region: CASSQERTLGTGLAGNTIYF. In nucleotides, the CDR3 is TGCGCCAGCAGCCAAGAGAGGACTCTTGGGACAGGGCTAGCTGGAAACACCATATATTTT. This chain links TRBV4-1 with TRBJ1-3, with 9 bases aligning to TRBD1. Per the germline V gene, CDR1 is MGHRA and CDR2 is YSYEKL. The CDR3 consists of 20 residues. V shed 0 bases, J shed 2 bases, and the junction held 14 bases outside the gene matches.

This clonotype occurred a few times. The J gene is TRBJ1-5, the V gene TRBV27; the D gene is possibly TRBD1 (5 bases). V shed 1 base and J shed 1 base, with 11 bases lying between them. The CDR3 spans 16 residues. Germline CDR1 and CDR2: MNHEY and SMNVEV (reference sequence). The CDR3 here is CASSLYKGTSNQPQHF. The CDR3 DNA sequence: TGTGCCAGCAGTTTATATAAGGGGACGAGCAATCAGCCCCAGCATTTT.

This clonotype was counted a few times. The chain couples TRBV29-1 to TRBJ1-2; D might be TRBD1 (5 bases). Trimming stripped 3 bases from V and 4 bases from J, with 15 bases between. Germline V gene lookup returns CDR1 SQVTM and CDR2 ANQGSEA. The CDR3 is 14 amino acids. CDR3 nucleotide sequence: TGCAGCGTTGATTCTGTGGGGCAGGGCTATGGCTACACCTTC. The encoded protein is CSVDSVGQGYGYTF.

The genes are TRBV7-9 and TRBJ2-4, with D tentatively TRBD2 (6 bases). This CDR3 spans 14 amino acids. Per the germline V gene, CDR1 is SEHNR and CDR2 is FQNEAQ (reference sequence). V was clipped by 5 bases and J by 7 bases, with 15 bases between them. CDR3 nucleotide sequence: TGTGCCAGCAGCCCCCCCGAACTAGCTAACATTCAGTACTTC. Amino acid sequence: CASSPPELANIQYF.

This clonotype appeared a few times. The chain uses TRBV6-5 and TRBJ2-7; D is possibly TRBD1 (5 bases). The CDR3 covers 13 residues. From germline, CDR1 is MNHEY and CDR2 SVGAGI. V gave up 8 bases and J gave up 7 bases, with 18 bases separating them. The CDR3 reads CASGAGPIREQYF. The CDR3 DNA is TGTGCCAGCGGGGCAGGTCCTATTAGGGAGCAGTACTTC.

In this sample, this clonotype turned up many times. The CDR3 reads CASSLGVLDYEQYF. The CDR3 DNA reads TGTGCCAGCAGTTTAGGTGTACTAGACTACGAGCAGTACTTC. The rearrangement links TRBV27 to TRBJ2-7, with D maybe TRBD2 (5 bases). The CDR3 sequence is 14 residues long. The V gene's germline CDR1 is MNHEY and CDR2 SMNVEV (reference sequence). Trimming shortened V by 2 bases and J by 3 bases, and 11 bases separated the two germline ends.

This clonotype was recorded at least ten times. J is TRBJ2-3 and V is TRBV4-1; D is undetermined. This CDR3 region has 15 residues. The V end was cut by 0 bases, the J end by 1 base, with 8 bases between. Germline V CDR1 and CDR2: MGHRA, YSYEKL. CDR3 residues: CASSQELRGTDTQYF. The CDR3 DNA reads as TGCGCCAGCAGCCAAGAGTTGCGCGGCACAGATACGCAGTATTTT.

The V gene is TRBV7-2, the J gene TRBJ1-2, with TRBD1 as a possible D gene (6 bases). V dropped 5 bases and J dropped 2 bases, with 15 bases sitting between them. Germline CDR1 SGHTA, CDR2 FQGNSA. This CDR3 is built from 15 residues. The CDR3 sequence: CASSLYRVSNYGYTF. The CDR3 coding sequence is TGTGCCAGCAGCCTATACAGGGTATCCAACTATGGCTACACCTTC.

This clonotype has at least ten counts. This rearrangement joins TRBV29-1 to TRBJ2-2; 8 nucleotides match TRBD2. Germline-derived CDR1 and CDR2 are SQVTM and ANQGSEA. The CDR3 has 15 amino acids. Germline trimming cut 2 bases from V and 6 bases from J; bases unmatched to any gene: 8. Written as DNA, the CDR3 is TGCAGCGTTGAATCCGAAGCGGGAGAGGCCGGGGAGCTGTTTTTT. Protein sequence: CSVESEAGEAGELFF.

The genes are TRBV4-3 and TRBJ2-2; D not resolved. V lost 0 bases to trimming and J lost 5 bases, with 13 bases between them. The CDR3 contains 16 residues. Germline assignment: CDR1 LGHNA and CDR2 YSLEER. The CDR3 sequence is CASSQDQARRTGELFF. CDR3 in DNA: TGCGCCAGCAGCCAAGATCAGGCTAGAAGGACCGGGGAGCTGTTTTTT.

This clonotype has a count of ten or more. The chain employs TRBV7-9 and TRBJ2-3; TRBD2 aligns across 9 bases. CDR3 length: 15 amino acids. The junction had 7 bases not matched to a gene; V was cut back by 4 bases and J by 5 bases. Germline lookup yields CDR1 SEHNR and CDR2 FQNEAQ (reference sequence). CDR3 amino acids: CASSSLAGVLDTQYF. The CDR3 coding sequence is TGTGCCAGCAGCTCCTTAGCGGGAGTGTTAGATACGCAGTATTTT.

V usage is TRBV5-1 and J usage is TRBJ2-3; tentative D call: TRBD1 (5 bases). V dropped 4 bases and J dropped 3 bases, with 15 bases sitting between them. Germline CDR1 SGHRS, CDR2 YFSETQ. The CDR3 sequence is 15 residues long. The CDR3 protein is CASSPRAGSTDTQYF. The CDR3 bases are TGCGCCAGCAGCCCCCGGGCAGGGTCGACAGATACGCAGTATTTT.

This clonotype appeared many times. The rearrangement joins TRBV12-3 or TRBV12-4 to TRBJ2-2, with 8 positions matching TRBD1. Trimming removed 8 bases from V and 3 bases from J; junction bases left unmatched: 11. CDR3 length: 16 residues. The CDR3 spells CASGQRGQVHTGELFF. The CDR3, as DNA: TGTGCCAGCGGTCAACGGGGACAGGTACACACCGGGGAGCTGTTTTTT.